This TCR beta chain was sequenced during a study of CD8 T cells in ankylosing spondylitis. Each TCR beta library was made by quantitative 5'-RACE that incorporated molecular barcodes. A single record per CDR3 protein comes from TCRdb applying MiXCR to the 5' RACE reads. The data hold about 180,000 distinct CDR3 sequences, with 9.8% observed a single time. Germline V CDR1 and CDR2: LGHNA, YSLEER. The CDR3 sequence is 14 residues long. V lost 0 bases and J lost 6, with 12 bases in between. Study-wide results and limits: Ankylosing spondylitis blood appeared to be characterized by a TCR beta motif of eight highly homologous variants. According to the report, clones linked to the disease were significantly enriched in matched synovial fluid samples taken from ankylosing spondylitis patients.

This clonotype was picked up a small number of times. Its specificity is not known. Sequencing was performed on blood, either unsorted or a sorted T cell fraction (not recorded which). V usage is TRBV4-3 and J usage is TRBJ2-7; D unclear. The sequence came from a female donor with ankylosing spondylitis or in good health (not recorded which). CDR3 residues: CASSQDPRLAEQYF. CDR3 in DNA: TGCGCCAGCAGCCAAGATCCGCGGTTGGCCGAGCAGTACTTC.